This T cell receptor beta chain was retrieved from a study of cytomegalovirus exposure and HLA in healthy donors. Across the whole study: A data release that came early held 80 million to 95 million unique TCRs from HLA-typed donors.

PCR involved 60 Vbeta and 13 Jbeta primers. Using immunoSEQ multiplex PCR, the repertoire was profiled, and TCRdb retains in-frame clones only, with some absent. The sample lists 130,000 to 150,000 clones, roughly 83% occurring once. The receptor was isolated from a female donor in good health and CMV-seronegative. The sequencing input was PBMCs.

The DNA of the CDR3 is TGTGCCAGCAGCTTGCCAGGGGGTAGTGGCATTCAGTACTTC. It is translated as CASSLPGGSGIQYF. The chain combines TRBV5-6 with TRBJ2-4; 7 bases line up with TRBD1. V lost 1 base to trimming and J lost 9 bases; unmatched junction nucleotides: 7. The CDR3 runs 14 residues. Looked up from germline, CDR1 is SGHDT and CDR2 is YYEEEE.